Listed below are T cell receptor beta chains from one sample, sequenced in a study of cytomegalovirus exposure and HLA in healthy donors. The repertoire was sequenced with immunoSEQ multiplex PCR; TCRdb's copy has only in-frame clones and lacks some. The top ten hold 3.5% to 5.5% of the sample, which has about 150,000 clones, roughly 86% seen once. The sequenced sample consisted of PBMCs. All receptors come from a man between 18 and 35 years old in good health and CMV-seropositive. Each CDR3 is given with its conserved first and last residue. D genes are given only for firm matches. Size is stated for part of the rows, as once, few or many counts, or as a class when the clone is expanded.

d_gene: TRBD2; abundance: -; j_gene: TRBJ2-1; len: 16; v_gene: TRBV28; CDR3aa: CASSSSGAISYNEQFF; CDR3nt: TGTGCCAGCAGTTCTAGCGGGGCTATCTCCTACAATGAGCAGTTCTTC
d_gene: TRBD1; abundance: -; j_gene: TRBJ2-7; len: 14; v_gene: TRBV30; CDR3aa: CAWSSGQLGYEQYF; CDR3nt: TGTGCCTGGAGTTCGGGACAGCTGGGGTACGAGCAGTACTTC
d_gene: -; abundance: -; j_gene: TRBJ1-2; len: 13; v_gene: TRBV27; CDR3aa: CASSPTGLVGYTF; CDR3nt: TGTGCCAGCAGTCCTACAGGGTTAGTTGGCTACACCTTC
d_gene: TRBD2; abundance: few; j_gene: TRBJ2-7; len: 15; v_gene: TRBV6-1; CDR3aa: CASSESPSSGYEQYF; CDR3nt: TGTGCCAGCAGTGAATCCCCGTCTAGCGGCTACGAGCAGTACTTC
d_gene: -; abundance: -; j_gene: TRBJ1-3; len: 15; v_gene: TRBV19; CDR3aa: CASTETPDSGNTIYF; CDR3nt: TGTGCCAGTACCGAGACACCCGACTCTGGAAACACCATATATTTT
d_gene: TRBD2; abundance: once; j_gene: TRBJ2-7; len: 15; v_gene: TRBV4-1; CDR3aa: CASSQALAGGYEQYF; CDR3nt: TGCGCCAGCAGCCAAGCCCTAGCGGGGGGTTACGAGCAGTACTTC
d_gene: -; abundance: few; j_gene: TRBJ1-3; len: 13; v_gene: TRBV28; CDR3aa: CASSFSSGNTIYF; CDR3nt: TGTGCCAGCAGTTTCAGCTCTGGAAACACCATATATTTT
d_gene: TRBD1; abundance: -; j_gene: TRBJ1-2; len: 17; v_gene: TRBV5-6; CDR3aa: CASSSGVPKTGNYGYTF; CDR3nt: TGTGCCAGCAGCTCCGGGGTCCCCAAGACAGGGAACTATGGCTACACCTTC
d_gene: -; abundance: -; j_gene: TRBJ2-7; len: 13; v_gene: TRBV6-6; CDR3aa: CASTMETGNEQYF; CDR3nt: TGTGCCAGCACCATGGAAACAGGGAACGAGCAGTACTTC
d_gene: -; abundance: few; j_gene: TRBJ1-6; len: 14; v_gene: TRBV2; CDR3aa: CASSGTARNSPLHF; CDR3nt: TGTGCCAGCAGTGGGACAGCGAGGAATTCACCCCTCCACTTT
d_gene: -; abundance: -; j_gene: TRBJ2-2; len: 14; v_gene: TRBV9; CDR3aa: CASSLSGGVGELFF; CDR3nt: TGTGCCAGCAGCCTCTCGGGCGGGGTCGGGGAGCTGTTTTTT
d_gene: TRBD2; abundance: -; j_gene: TRBJ2-1; len: 15; v_gene: TRBV5-1; CDR3aa: CASSRTSGVKVEQFF; CDR3nt: TGCGCCAGCAGCCGGACTAGCGGGGTTAAGGTTGAGCAGTTCTTC
d_gene: TRBD2; abundance: once; j_gene: TRBJ2-7; len: 15; v_gene: TRBV6-5; CDR3aa: CASIPAGGSLYEQYF; CDR3nt: TGTGCCAGCATCCCAGCGGGGGGGAGCCTCTACGAGCAGTACTTC
d_gene: TRBD1; abundance: -; j_gene: TRBJ1-3; len: 15; v_gene: TRBV9; CDR3aa: CASSGQGASGNTIYF; CDR3nt: TGTGCCAGCAGCGGACAGGGGGCCTCTGGAAACACCATATATTTT
d_gene: -; abundance: -; j_gene: TRBJ2-3; len: 13; v_gene: TRBV6-5; CDR3aa: CASSYTEQDRQYF; CDR3nt: TGTGCCAGCAGTTATACAGAGCAGGATAGACAGTATTTT
d_gene: -; abundance: once; j_gene: TRBJ1-1; len: 11; v_gene: TRBV5-8; CDR3aa: CASSLVWEAFF; CDR3nt: TGTGCCAGCAGCTTGGTGTGGGAGGCTTTCTTT
d_gene: TRBD1; abundance: -; j_gene: TRBJ2-7; len: 15; v_gene: TRBV27; CDR3aa: CASRAPGTGSYEQYF; CDR3nt: TGTGCCAGCAGGGCTCCCGGGACAGGGTCCTACGAGCAGTACTTC
d_gene: -; abundance: -; j_gene: TRBJ2-3; len: 12; v_gene: TRBV5-1; CDR3aa: CASSRSTDTQYF; CDR3nt: TGCGCCAGCAGCCGTTCCACAGATACGCAGTATTTT
d_gene: TRBD1; abundance: -; j_gene: TRBJ2-6; len: 17; v_gene: TRBV28; CDR3aa: CASRRGTGDSGANVLTF; CDR3nt: TGTGCCAGCAGGAGGGGAACAGGGGACTCTGGGGCCAACGTCCTGACTTTC
d_gene: TRBD1; abundance: few; j_gene: TRBJ1-6; len: 15; v_gene: TRBV11-2; CDR3aa: CASSRGGTGYSPLHF; CDR3nt: TGTGCCAGCAGTCGTGGGGGGACAGGGTATTCACCCCTCCACTTT
d_gene: -; abundance: -; j_gene: TRBJ2-5; len: 11; v_gene: TRBV30; CDR3aa: CAWSVRGTQYF; CDR3nt: TGTGCCTGGAGTGTACGGGGGACCCAGTACTTC
d_gene: TRBD2; abundance: -; j_gene: TRBJ2-7; len: 14; v_gene: TRBV7-7; CDR3aa: CASSLGGTSYEQYF; CDR3nt: TGTGCCAGCAGCTTAGGGGGGACTAGCTACGAGCAGTACTTC
d_gene: TRBD1; abundance: -; j_gene: TRBJ2-7; len: 14; v_gene: TRBV30; CDR3aa: CAWGGTGDSYEQYF; CDR3nt: TGTGCCTGGGGGGGGACAGGGGACTCCTACGAGCAGTACTTC
d_gene: -; abundance: -; j_gene: TRBJ1-4; len: 15; v_gene: TRBV9; CDR3aa: CASSDSGSQGEKLFF; CDR3nt: TGTGCCAGCAGCGATTCCGGGTCCCAGGGGGAAAAACTGTTTTTT
d_gene: TRBD1; abundance: -; j_gene: TRBJ2-7; len: 15; v_gene: TRBV19; CDR3aa: CASRFSGTGTYEQYF; CDR3nt: TGTGCCAGTAGATTTTCCGGGACAGGGACCTACGAGCAGTACTTC
d_gene: -; abundance: few; j_gene: TRBJ1-2; len: 14; v_gene: TRBV19; CDR3aa: CASTNLEDRYGYTF; CDR3nt: TGTGCCAGTACTAATCTAGAGGATAGGTATGGCTACACCTTC
d_gene: TRBD1; abundance: -; j_gene: TRBJ2-1; len: 15; v_gene: TRBV29-1; CDR3aa: CSVALRDRAGNEQFF; CDR3nt: TGCAGCGTTGCTCTCCGGGACAGGGCGGGCAATGAGCAGTTCTTC
d_gene: -; abundance: -; j_gene: TRBJ2-7; len: 16; v_gene: TRBV1; CDR3aa: CTSSQGAGLAGSEQYF; CDR3nt: TGCACCAGCAGCCAAGGGGCGGGACTAGCGGGGTCCGAGCAGTACTTC
d_gene: -; abundance: -; j_gene: TRBJ1-5; len: 15; v_gene: TRBV10-3; CDR3aa: CAISDETGFNQPQHF; CDR3nt: TGTGCCATCAGTGATGAGACAGGTTTCAATCAGCCCCAGCATTTT
d_gene: TRBD2; abundance: once; j_gene: TRBJ2-7; len: 15; v_gene: TRBV6-5; CDR3aa: CASSTLTSGSYEQYF; CDR3nt: TGTGCCAGCAGCACCCTGACTAGCGGCTCCTACGAGCAGTACTTC
d_gene: TRBD2; abundance: once; j_gene: TRBJ2-1; len: 14; v_gene: TRBV7-9; CDR3aa: CASRLAGAHNEQFF; CDR3nt: TGTGCCAGCAGACTAGCGGGAGCACACAATGAGCAGTTCTTC
d_gene: -; abundance: -; j_gene: TRBJ1-2; len: 17; v_gene: TRBV7-2; CDR3aa: CASSLAGVRRSNYGYTF; CDR3nt: TGTGCCAGCAGCTTAGCCGGAGTCAGACGAAGTAACTATGGCTACACCTTC
d_gene: -; abundance: -; j_gene: TRBJ1-5; len: 15; v_gene: TRBV30; CDR3aa: CAWSVEHYSNQPQHF; CDR3nt: TGTGCCTGGAGTGTTGAACACTATAGCAATCAGCCCCAGCATTTT
d_gene: TRBD1; abundance: -; j_gene: TRBJ2-7; len: 15; v_gene: TRBV13; CDR3aa: CASSLRTGEIYEQYF; CDR3nt: TGTGCCAGCAGCCTCCGGACAGGGGAGATCTACGAGCAGTACTTC
d_gene: TRBD1; abundance: -; j_gene: TRBJ2-2; len: 16; v_gene: TRBV18; CDR3aa: CASSSPGGRMTGELFF; CDR3nt: TGTGCCAGCTCATCCCCAGGGGGACGGATGACCGGGGAGCTGTTTTTT
d_gene: -; abundance: -; j_gene: TRBJ1-5; len: 14; v_gene: TRBV15; CDR3aa: CATSRGGGSQPQHF; CDR3nt: TGTGCCACCAGCAGAGGGGGGGGAAGTCAGCCCCAGCATTTT
d_gene: -; abundance: -; j_gene: TRBJ2-7; len: 14; v_gene: TRBV5-6; CDR3aa: CASSLNGIDYEQYF; CDR3nt: TGTGCCAGCAGCTTAAACGGGATAGATTACGAGCAGTACTTC
d_gene: -; abundance: -; j_gene: TRBJ2-3; len: 15; v_gene: TRBV4-1; CDR3aa: CASSHLGGSTDTQYF; CDR3nt: TGCGCCAGCAGCCACCTCGGGGGTAGCACAGATACGCAGTATTTT
d_gene: TRBD1; abundance: -; j_gene: TRBJ2-7; len: 15; v_gene: TRBV5-1; CDR3aa: CASSLDGQGPNEQYF; CDR3nt: TGCGCCAGCAGCTTGGATGGACAGGGCCCCAACGAGCAGTACTTC
d_gene: -; abundance: once; j_gene: TRBJ1-1; len: 17; v_gene: TRBV9; CDR3aa: CASSVAPEGEGNTEAFF; CDR3nt: TGTGCCAGCAGCGTAGCCCCCGAGGGGGAGGGGAACACTGAAGCTTTCTTT
d_gene: TRBD2; abundance: once; j_gene: TRBJ2-2; len: 15; v_gene: TRBV9; CDR3aa: CASSRSGDSTGELFF; CDR3nt: TGTGCCAGCAGCAGAAGCGGGGATAGTACCGGGGAGCTGTTTTTT
d_gene: TRBD1; abundance: -; j_gene: TRBJ2-5; len: 15; v_gene: TRBV25-1; CDR3aa: CASSGGQIVQETQYF; CDR3nt: TGTGCCAGCAGTGGGGGACAGATAGTACAAGAGACCCAGTACTTC
d_gene: -; abundance: -; j_gene: TRBJ1-2; len: 16; v_gene: TRBV27; CDR3aa: CASSFGARKANYGYTF; CDR3nt: TGTGCCAGCAGCTTTGGGGCCAGAAAGGCTAACTATGGCTACACCTTC
d_gene: -; abundance: once; j_gene: TRBJ2-7; len: 15; v_gene: TRBV7-9; CDR3aa: CASSSSRGRSYEQYF; CDR3nt: TGTGCCAGCAGTTCCTCCAGGGGCAGGTCCTACGAGCAGTACTTC
d_gene: -; abundance: -; j_gene: TRBJ1-4; len: 14; v_gene: TRBV30; CDR3aa: CAWTVGGGDEKLFF; CDR3nt: TGTGCCTGGACGGTCGGAGGCGGTGATGAAAAACTGTTTTTT
d_gene: TRBD2; abundance: -; j_gene: TRBJ2-5; len: 15; v_gene: TRBV5-1; CDR3aa: CASSLSSGGYETQYF; CDR3nt: TGCGCCAGCAGCTTGTCTAGCGGGGGATACGAGACCCAGTACTTC
d_gene: TRBD2; abundance: -; j_gene: TRBJ2-7; len: 14; v_gene: TRBV5-1; CDR3aa: CASSSSGGAYEQYF; CDR3nt: TGCGCCAGCAGCTCGAGCGGGGGGGCCTACGAGCAGTACTTC
d_gene: TRBD1; abundance: -; j_gene: TRBJ2-1; len: 13; v_gene: TRBV18; CDR3aa: CASSSLQGDEQFF; CDR3nt: TGTGCCAGCTCATCGTTACAGGGGGATGAGCAGTTCTTC
d_gene: -; abundance: -; j_gene: TRBJ2-4; len: 15; v_gene: TRBV27; CDR3aa: CASSPRGPNSGIQYF; CDR3nt: TGTGCCAGCAGTCCCCGCGGGCCCAATAGTGGCATTCAGTACTTC
d_gene: -; abundance: -; j_gene: TRBJ1-1; len: 12; v_gene: TRBV6-1; CDR3aa: CAIHNPGVEAFF; CDR3nt: TGTGCCATCCACAACCCCGGGGTTGAAGCTTTCTTT
d_gene: TRBD2; abundance: -; j_gene: TRBJ2-1; len: 17; v_gene: TRBV25-1; CDR3aa: CASSELKLAGEVGEQFF; CDR3nt: TGTGCCAGCAGTGAATTAAAACTAGCGGGAGAAGTTGGTGAGCAGTTCTTC
d_gene: TRBD1; abundance: -; j_gene: TRBJ1-5; len: 15; v_gene: TRBV6-1; CDR3aa: CASSALEGAHQPQHF; CDR3nt: TGTGCCAGCAGCGCCTTGGAGGGGGCTCATCAGCCCCAGCATTTT
d_gene: TRBD2; abundance: -; j_gene: TRBJ2-5; len: 13; v_gene: TRBV29-1; CDR3aa: CSGRLARQETQYF; CDR3nt: TGCAGCGGTCGACTAGCTCGCCAAGAGACCCAGTACTTC
d_gene: -; abundance: -; j_gene: TRBJ1-2; len: 13; v_gene: TRBV18; CDR3aa: CASSPGENYGYTF; CDR3nt: TGTGCCAGCTCACCGGGCGAAAACTATGGCTACACCTTC